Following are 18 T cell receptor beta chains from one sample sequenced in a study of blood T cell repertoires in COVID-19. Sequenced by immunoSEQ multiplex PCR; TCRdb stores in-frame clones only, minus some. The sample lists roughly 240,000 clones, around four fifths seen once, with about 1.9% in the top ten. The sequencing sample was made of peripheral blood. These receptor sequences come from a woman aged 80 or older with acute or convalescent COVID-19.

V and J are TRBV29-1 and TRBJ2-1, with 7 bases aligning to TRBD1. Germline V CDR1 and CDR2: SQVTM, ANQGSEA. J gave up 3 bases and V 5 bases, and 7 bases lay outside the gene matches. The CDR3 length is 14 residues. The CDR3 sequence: CSVIGQVYYNEQFF. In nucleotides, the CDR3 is TGCAGCGTTATCGGACAGGTGTACTACAATGAGCAGTTCTTC.

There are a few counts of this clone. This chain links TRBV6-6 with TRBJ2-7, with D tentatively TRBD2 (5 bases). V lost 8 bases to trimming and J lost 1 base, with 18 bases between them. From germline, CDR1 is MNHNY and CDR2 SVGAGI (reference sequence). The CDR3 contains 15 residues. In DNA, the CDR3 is TGTGCCAGCCGCACTCGTGGACGGGATTCCTACGAGCAGTACTTC. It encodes CASRTRGRDSYEQYF.

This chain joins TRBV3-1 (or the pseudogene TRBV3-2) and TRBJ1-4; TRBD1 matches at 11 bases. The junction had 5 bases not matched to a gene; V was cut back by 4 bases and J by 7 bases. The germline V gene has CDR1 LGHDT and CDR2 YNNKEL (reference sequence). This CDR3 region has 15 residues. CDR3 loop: CASSLWTGGGEKLFF. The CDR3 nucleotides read TGTGCCAGCAGCCTGTGGACAGGGGGCGGTGAAAAACTGTTTTTT.

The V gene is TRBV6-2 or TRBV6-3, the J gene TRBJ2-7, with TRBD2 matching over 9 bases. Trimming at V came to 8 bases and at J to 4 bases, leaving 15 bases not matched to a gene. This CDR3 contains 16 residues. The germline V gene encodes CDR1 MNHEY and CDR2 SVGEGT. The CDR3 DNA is TGTGCCAGCCGCCTAGCGGGACAACTTAGGCCTTACGAGCAGTACTTC. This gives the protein CASRLAGQLRPYEQYF.

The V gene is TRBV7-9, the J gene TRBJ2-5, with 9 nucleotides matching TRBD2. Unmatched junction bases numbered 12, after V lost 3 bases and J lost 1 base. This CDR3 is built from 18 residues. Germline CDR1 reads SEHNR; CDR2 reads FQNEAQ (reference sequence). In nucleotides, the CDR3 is TGTGCCAGCAGCTTTCGGACTCGCGGGAGGGGGGGCCAAGAGACCCAGTACTTC. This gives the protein CASSFRTRGRGGQETQYF.

The CDR3 nucleotides read TGCGCCAGCAGCCAAGTTGTCCAGACATCCTACGAGCAGTACTTC. It is translated as CASSQVVQTSYEQYF. The V call is TRBV4-3, the J call TRBJ2-7, with no clear D. CDR3 size: 15 residues. The germline gives CDR1 LGHNA, CDR2 YSLEER. Trimming shortened V by 1 base and J by 1 base, and 11 bases separated the two germline ends.

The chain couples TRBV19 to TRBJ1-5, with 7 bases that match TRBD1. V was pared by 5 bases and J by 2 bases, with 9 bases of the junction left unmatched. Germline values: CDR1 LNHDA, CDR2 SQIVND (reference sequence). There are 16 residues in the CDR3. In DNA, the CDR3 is TGTGCCAGTAGTTTCCGGCAGGGGGTAGGCAATCAGCCCCAGCATTTT. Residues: CASSFRQGVGNQPQHF.

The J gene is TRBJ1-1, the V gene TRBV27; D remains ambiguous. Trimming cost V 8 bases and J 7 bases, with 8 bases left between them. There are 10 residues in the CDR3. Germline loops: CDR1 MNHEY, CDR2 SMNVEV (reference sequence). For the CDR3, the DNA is TGTGCCAGCGAGGGAGATGAAGCTTTCTTT. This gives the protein CASEGDEAFF.

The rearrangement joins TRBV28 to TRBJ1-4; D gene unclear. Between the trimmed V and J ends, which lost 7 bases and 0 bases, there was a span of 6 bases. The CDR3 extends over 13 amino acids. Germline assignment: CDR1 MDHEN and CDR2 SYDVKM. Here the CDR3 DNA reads TGTGCCAGCATCTCTGCAACTAATGAAAAACTGTTTTTT. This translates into CASISATNEKLFF.

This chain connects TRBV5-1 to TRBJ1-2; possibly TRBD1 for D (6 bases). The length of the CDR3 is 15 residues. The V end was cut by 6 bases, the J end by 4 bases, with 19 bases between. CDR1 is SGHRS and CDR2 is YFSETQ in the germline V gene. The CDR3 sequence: CASKTDAGARYGYTF. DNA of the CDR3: TGCGCCAGCAAGACCGACGCGGGGGCGCGCTATGGCTACACCTTC.

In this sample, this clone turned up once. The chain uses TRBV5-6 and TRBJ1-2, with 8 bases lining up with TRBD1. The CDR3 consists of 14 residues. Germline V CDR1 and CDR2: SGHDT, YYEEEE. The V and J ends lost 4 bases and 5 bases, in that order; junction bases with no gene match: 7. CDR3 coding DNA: TGTGCCAGCAGCATGACAGGGGTGACATATGGCTACACCTTC. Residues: CASSMTGVTYGYTF. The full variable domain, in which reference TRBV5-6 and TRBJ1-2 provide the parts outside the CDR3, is DAGVTQSPTHLIKTRGQQVTLRCSPKSGHDTVSWYQQALGQGPQFIFQYYEEEERQRGNFPDRFSGHQFPNYSSELNVNALLLGDSALYLCASSMTGVTYGYTFGSGTRLTVV.

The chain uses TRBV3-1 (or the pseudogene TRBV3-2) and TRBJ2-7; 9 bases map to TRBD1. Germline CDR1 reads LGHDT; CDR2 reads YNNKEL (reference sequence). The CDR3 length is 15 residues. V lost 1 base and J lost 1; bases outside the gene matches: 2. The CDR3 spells CASSQAGTGSYEQYF. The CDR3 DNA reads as TGTGCCAGCAGCCAAGCCGGGACAGGGTCCTACGAGCAGTACTTC.

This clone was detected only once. The CDR3, as DNA: TGTGCCAGCAGCTTAGCGGGGCGGAACAGATTGATGAACACTGAAGCTTTCTTT. Protein: CASSLAGRNRLMNTEAFF. This chain joins TRBV7-2 and TRBJ1-1; maybe TRBD1 (5 bases). V lost 0 bases and J 0 bases, leaving 17 bases between the germline ends. The CDR3 spans 18 residues. Germline values: CDR1 SGHTA, CDR2 FQGNSA.

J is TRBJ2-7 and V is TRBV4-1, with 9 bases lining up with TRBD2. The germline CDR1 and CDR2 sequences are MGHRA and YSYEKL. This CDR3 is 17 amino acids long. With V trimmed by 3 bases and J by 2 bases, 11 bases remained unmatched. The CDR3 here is CASSHRVGSGSPYEQYF. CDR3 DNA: TGCGCCAGCAGCCATAGAGTGGGTAGCGGGAGTCCCTACGAGCAGTACTTC.

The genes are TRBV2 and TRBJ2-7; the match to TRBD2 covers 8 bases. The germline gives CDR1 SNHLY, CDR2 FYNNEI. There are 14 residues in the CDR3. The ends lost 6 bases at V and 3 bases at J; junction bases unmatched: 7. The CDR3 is CASRGGGLSYEQYF. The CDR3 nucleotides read TGTGCCAGCAGAGGCGGGGGGTTGAGCTACGAGCAGTACTTC.

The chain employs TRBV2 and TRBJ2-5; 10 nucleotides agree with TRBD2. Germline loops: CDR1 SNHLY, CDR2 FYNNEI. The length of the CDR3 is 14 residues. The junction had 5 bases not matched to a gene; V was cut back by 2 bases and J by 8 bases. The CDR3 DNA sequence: TGTGCCAGCAGTGAACCGGCTAGCGGGGGAACCCAGTACTTC. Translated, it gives CASSEPASGGTQYF. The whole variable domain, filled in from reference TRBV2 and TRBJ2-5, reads EPEVTQTPSHQVTQMGQEVILRCVPISNHLYFYWYRQILGQKVEFLVSFYNNEISEKSEIFDDQFSVERPDGSNFTLKIRSTKLEDSAMYFCASSEPASGGTQYFGPGTRLLVL.

The CDR3 reads CASSQAPSGREQFF. DNA of the CDR3: TGTGCCAGCAGCCAGGCGCCTAGCGGGAGAGAGCAGTTCTTC. The chain couples TRBV14 to TRBJ2-1; 10 bases are shared with TRBD2. Trimming took 3 bases from V and 10 from J; bases not matched to a gene: 6. Germline V gene sequence: CDR1 SGHDN, CDR2 FVKESK. This CDR3 has 14 residues.

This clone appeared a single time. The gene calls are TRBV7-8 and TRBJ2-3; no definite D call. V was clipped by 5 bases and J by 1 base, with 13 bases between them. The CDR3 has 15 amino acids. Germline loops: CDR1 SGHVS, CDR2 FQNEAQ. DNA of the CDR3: TGTGCCAGCAGCCCCAGCCCCCGGGGCACAGATACGCAGTATTTT. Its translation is CASSPSPRGTDTQYF.